The 11 T cell receptor beta chains given below trace back to one sample, sequenced in a study of CD8+ T cells in alopecia areata. Extracted RNA was reverse transcribed, and the resulting cDNA served as sequencing template. Using immunoSEQ multiplex PCR, the repertoire was profiled, and TCRdb retains in-frame clones only, with some absent. The sample yields 60,000 to 90,000 clones, 66% seen once. The treatment denotes: oral pan-JAK inhibitor, 5-10 mg twice daily. Here the sequenced sample was CD8+ T cells sorted from blood, taken at week 24, from a patient treated with tofacitinib. Receptors originate from a human donor with alopecia areata.

J is TRBJ1-1 and V is TRBV4-1; D gene uncertain. This CDR3 is built from 13 residues. The V end was cut by 4 bases, the J end by 5 bases, with 11 bases between. CDR1 and CDR2 (germline): MGHRA, YSYEKL. CDR3 amino acids: CASSPRSGTEAFF. CDR3 DNA: TGCGCCAGCAGCCCCCGGAGTGGGACTGAAGCTTTCTTT.

This chain joins TRBV9 and TRBJ1-2, with D maybe TRBD1 (5 bases). CDR1 and CDR2 (germline): SGDLS, YYNGEE. V shed 0 bases and J shed 4 bases, with 16 bases lying between them. CDR3 length equals 16 residues. This CDR3 reads CASSVGLRDEGYGYTF. The CDR3 DNA reads as TGTGCCAGCAGCGTAGGACTGAGGGACGAGGGCTATGGCTACACCTTC.

The chain has TRBV29-1 and TRBJ1-1; no reliable D call. CDR3 length: 13 amino acids. Germline V gives CDR1 SQVTM, CDR2 ANQGSEA. V gave up 5 bases and J gave up 0 bases, with 10 bases separating them. Here the CDR3 reads CSVQEGMNTEAFF. The CDR3 nucleotides read TGCAGCGTTCAGGAAGGGATGAACACTGAAGCTTTCTTT.

The chain uses TRBV19 and TRBJ2-7; weak D call: TRBD1 (6 bases). The V gene lost 3 bases and the J gene lost 0 bases, with 9 bases spanning the gap. This CDR3 is 14 amino acids long. Germline CDR1 reads LNHDA; CDR2 reads SQIVND (reference sequence). CDR3 in amino acids: CASSMWDNSYEQYF. CDR3 DNA: TGTGCCAGTAGTATGTGGGACAACTCCTACGAGCAGTACTTC.

This clone came up a few times. The chain couples TRBV18 to TRBJ2-1; D gene uncertain. Per germline, CDR1 KGHSH and CDR2 LQKENI. This CDR3 has 13 amino acids. The V gene lost 3 bases and the J gene lost 6 bases, with 9 bases spanning the gap. The CDR3 DNA reads as TGTGCCAGCTCACCCGGACCCGCCAATGAGCAGTTCTTC. This sequence encodes CASSPGPANEQFF.

In its sample, this clone was seen a few times. The chain recombines TRBV7-9 with TRBJ1-5; maybe TRBD1 (6 bases). There are 15 residues in the CDR3. The V end lost 2 bases, the J end lost 6 bases, and 14 bases lay between the germline ends. Germline CDR1 and CDR2: SEHNR and FQNEAQ (reference sequence). The CDR3 sequence is CASSLYGGEGQPQHF. The CDR3 nucleotides are TGTGCCAGCAGCTTATACGGGGGCGAGGGTCAGCCCCAGCATTTT.

This clone was recorded only once. The V and J genes are TRBV9 and TRBJ2-3; D remains ambiguous. The V and J ends lost 0 bases and 6 bases respectively, with 5 bases between them. Per germline, CDR1 SGDLS and CDR2 YYNGEE. CDR3 length: 12 residues. CDR3 protein: CASSVVADTQYF. CDR3 bases: TGTGCCAGCAGCGTAGTGGCGGATACGCAGTATTTT.

This clone was seen only a few times. The rearrangement uses TRBV5-1 and TRBJ2-3, with TRBD1 matching 9 bases. CDR3 length: 15 residues. Germline lookup yields CDR1 SGHRS and CDR2 YFSETQ. V was pared by 3 bases and J by 3 bases, with 5 bases of the junction left unmatched. In DNA, the CDR3 is TGCGCCAGCAGCTGGGGACAGGGAGGGACAGATACGCAGTATTTT. Translation: CASSWGQGGTDTQYF.

The chain uses TRBV27 and TRBJ2-2; D not certain. Germline-derived CDR1 and CDR2 are MNHEY and SMNVEV (reference sequence). V dropped 8 bases and J dropped 7 bases, with 11 bases sitting between them. The CDR3 contains 12 residues. This chain's CDR3 is CASSKLGGELFF. The CDR3, as DNA: TGTGCCAGCTCAAAACTTGGCGGGGAGCTGTTTTTT.

CDR3 sequence: CASSLPGQPYEQYF. The CDR3 bases are TGTGCCAGCAGCTTACCCGGACAGCCGTACGAGCAGTACTTC. The chain is built from TRBV7-9 and TRBJ2-7; D is perhaps TRBD1 (6 bases). V gave up 2 bases and J gave up 4 bases, with 12 bases separating them. Germline CDR1 SEHNR, CDR2 FQNEAQ (reference sequence). The CDR3 is made up of 14 amino acids.

This clone was observed a handful of times. The chain links TRBV7-3 to TRBJ1-1; D gene uncertain. Trimming stripped 0 bases from V and 4 bases from J, with 9 bases between. The germline CDR1 and CDR2 sequences are SGHTA and FQGTGA. The CDR3 has 14 residues. The CDR3 is CASSLTPGSTEAFF. The CDR3, as DNA: TGTGCCAGCAGCTTAACTCCAGGCTCCACTGAAGCTTTCTTT. Complete variable domain (other parts from reference TRBV7-3 and TRBJ1-1): GAGVSQTPSNKVTEKGKYVELRCDPISGHTALYWYRQSLGQGPEFLIYFQGTGAADDSGLPNDRFFAVRPEGSVSTLKIQRTERGDSAVYLCASSLTPGSTEAFFGQGTRLTVV.